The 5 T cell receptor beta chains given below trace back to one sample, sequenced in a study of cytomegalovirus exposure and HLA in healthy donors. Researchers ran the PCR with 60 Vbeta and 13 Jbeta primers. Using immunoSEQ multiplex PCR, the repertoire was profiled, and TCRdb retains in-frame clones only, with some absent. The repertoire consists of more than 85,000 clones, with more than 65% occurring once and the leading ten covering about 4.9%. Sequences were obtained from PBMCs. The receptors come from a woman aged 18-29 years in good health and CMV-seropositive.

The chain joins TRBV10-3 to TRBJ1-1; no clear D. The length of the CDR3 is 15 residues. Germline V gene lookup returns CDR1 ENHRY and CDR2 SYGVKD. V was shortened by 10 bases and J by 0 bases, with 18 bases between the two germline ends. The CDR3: CATWEVERVNTEAFF. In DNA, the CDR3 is TGTGCCACCTGGGAGGTTGAAAGGGTGAACACTGAAGCTTTCTTT.

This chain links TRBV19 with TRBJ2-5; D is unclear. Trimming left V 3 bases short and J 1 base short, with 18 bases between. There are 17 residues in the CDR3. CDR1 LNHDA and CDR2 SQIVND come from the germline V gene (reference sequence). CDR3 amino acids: CASSMSRWRRLQETQYF. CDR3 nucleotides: TGTGCCAGTAGTATGTCACGTTGGAGACGGCTCCAAGAGACCCAGTACTTC.

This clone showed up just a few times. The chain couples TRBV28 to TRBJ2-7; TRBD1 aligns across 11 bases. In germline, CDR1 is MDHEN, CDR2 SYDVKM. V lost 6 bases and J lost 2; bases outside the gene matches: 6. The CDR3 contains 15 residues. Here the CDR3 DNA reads TGTGCCAGCAGGGGGCCGGGACAGGGGGCCTACGAGCAGTACTTC. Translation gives CASRGPGQGAYEQYF. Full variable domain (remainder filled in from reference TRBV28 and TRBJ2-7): DVKVTQSSRYLVKRTGEKVFLECVQDMDHENMFWYRQDPGLGLRLIYFSYDVKMKEKGDIPEGYSVSREKKERFSLILESASTNQTSMYLCASRGPGQGAYEQYFGPGTRLTVT.

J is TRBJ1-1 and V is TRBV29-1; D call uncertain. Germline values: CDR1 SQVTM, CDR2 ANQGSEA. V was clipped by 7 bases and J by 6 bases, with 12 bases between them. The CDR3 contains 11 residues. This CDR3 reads CSALRVAEAFF. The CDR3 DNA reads TGCAGCGCCCTTCGAGTGGCTGAAGCTTTCTTT.

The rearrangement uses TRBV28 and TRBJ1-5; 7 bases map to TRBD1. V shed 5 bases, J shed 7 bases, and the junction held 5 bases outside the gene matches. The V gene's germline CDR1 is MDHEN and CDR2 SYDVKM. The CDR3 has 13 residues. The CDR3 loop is CASSETGKQPQHF. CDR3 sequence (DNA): TGTGCCAGCAGTGAGACAGGGAAACAGCCCCAGCATTTT.